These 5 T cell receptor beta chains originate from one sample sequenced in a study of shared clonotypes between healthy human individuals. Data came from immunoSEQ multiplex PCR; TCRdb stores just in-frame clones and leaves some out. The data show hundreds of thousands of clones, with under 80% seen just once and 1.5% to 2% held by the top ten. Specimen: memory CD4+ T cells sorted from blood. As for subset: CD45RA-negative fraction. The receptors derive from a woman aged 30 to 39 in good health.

CDR3 DNA sequence: TGTGCCAGGAGGCCGACAGGGGGCCCGACAGATACGCAGTATTTT. It specifies CARRPTGGPTDTQYF. The chain couples TRBV27 to TRBJ2-3; 10 bases match TRBD1. This CDR3 is built from 15 residues. The germline gives CDR1 MNHEY, CDR2 SMNVEV (reference sequence). After removal of 9 bases from V and 3 bases from J, the junction contained 9 bases not matched to a gene.

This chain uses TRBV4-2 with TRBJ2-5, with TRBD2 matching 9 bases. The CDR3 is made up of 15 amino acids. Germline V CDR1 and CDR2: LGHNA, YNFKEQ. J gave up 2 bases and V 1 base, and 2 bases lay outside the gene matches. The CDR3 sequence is CASSQGLADQETQYF. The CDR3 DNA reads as TGTGCCAGCAGCCAAGGACTAGCGGATCAAGAGACCCAGTACTTC.

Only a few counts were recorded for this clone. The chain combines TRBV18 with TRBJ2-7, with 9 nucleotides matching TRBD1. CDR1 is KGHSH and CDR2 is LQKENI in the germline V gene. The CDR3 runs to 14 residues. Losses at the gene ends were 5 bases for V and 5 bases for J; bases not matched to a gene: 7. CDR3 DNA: TGTGCCAGCTCAAGACAGGGACAGGGTGACGAGCAGTACTTC. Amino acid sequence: CASSRQGQGDEQYF.

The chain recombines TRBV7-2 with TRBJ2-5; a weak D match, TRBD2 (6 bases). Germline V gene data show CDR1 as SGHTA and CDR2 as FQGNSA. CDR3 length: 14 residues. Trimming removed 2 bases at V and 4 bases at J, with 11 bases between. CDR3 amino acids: CASSLSSGGETQYF. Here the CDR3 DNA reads TGTGCCAGCAGCTTAAGTAGCGGTGGAGAGACCCAGTACTTC.

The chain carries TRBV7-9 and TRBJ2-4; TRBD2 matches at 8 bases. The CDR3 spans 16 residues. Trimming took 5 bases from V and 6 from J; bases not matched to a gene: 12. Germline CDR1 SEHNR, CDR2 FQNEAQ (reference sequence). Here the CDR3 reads CASSPGGAGERNIQYF. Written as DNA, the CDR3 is TGTGCCAGCAGCCCCGGGGGGGCGGGAGAGAGAAACATTCAGTACTTC. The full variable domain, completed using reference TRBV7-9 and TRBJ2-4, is DTGVSQNPRHKITKRGQNVTFRCDPISEHNRLYWYRQTLGQGPEFLTYFQNEAQLEKSRLLSDRFSAERPKGSFSTLEIQRTEQGDSAMYLCASSPGGAGERNIQYFGAGTRLSVL.